Below are 28 T cell receptor beta chains sequenced from a single sample in a study of PD-1 blockade in classical Hodgkin lymphoma. Repertoires were generated with immunoSEQ multiplex PCR, while TCRdb's copy carries only in-frame clones and drops some. The data hold approximately 61,000 clones, with approximately 92% observed a single time. Autologous stem cell transplantation was followed by relapse in every patient, and brentuximab vedotin exposure varied. This specimen was peripheral blood mononuclear cells (PBMCs), taken at baseline. These TCRs come from a human donor with classical Hodgkin lymphoma.

The V and J genes are TRBV11-2 and TRBJ2-1, with 7 bases identical to TRBD2. Germline V gene sequence: CDR1 SGHAT, CDR2 FQNNGV. V was pared by 4 bases and J by 5 bases, with 14 bases of the junction left unmatched. The CDR3 length is 17 residues. The CDR3 spells CASSSTQWLAADNEQFF. Written as DNA, the CDR3 is TGTGCCAGCAGCTCCACACAGTGGCTAGCGGCCGACAATGAGCAGTTCTTC.

This clone was counted a single time. V and J are TRBV30 and TRBJ1-5; D may be TRBD1 (5 bases). The V end was cut by 2 bases, the J end by 8 bases, with 13 bases between. The CDR3 covers 13 residues. Germline V gives CDR1 GTSNPN, CDR2 SVGIG (reference sequence). This CDR3 is CAWSPRGREPQHF. Here the CDR3 DNA reads TGTGCCTGGAGTCCCCGGGGGAGAGAGCCCCAGCATTTT.

This chain uses TRBV27 with TRBJ1-1; tentative D call: TRBD1 (6 bases). This CDR3 has 14 amino acids. V gave up 3 bases and J gave up 4 bases, with 12 bases separating them. Per the germline V gene, CDR1 is MNHEY and CDR2 is SMNVEV (reference sequence). CDR3 sequence (DNA): TGTGCCAGCAGTTTCCGACAGGAGGTCACTGAAGCTTTCTTT. It translates to CASSFRQEVTEAFF.

This rearrangement joins TRBV30 to TRBJ1-6; D call uncertain. Trimming stripped 2 bases from V and 6 bases from J, with 14 bases between. The CDR3 has 15 residues. CDR1 GTSNPN and CDR2 SVGIG come from the germline V gene (reference sequence). The DNA of the CDR3 is TGTGCCTGGAGTCTCCCCTCTGGGCTTAATTCACCCCTCCACTTT. This gives the protein CAWSLPSGLNSPLHF.

This clone was observed a single time. The chain recombines TRBV20-1 with TRBJ2-5; no clear D. The CDR3 has 11 residues. V was pared by 2 bases and J by 2 bases, with 3 bases between. CDR1 and CDR2 (germline): DFQATT, SNEGSKA (reference sequence). CDR3 protein: CSARPQETQYF. For the CDR3, the DNA is TGCAGTGCTAGACCGCAAGAGACCCAGTACTTC.

The J gene is TRBJ1-5, the V gene TRBV6-5; 7 bases match TRBD1. CDR3 length equals 15 residues. The V segment lost 5 bases and the J segment 6 bases; nucleotides outside the gene matches: 10. Germline CDR1 is MNHEY and CDR2 is SVGAGI. The CDR3 coding sequence is TGTGCCAGCAGTCCGACAGGGATGTTAGGTCAGCCCCAGCATTTT. It translates to CASSPTGMLGQPQHF.

The J gene is TRBJ1-2, the V gene TRBV4-1, with D perhaps matching TRBD1 (5 bases). V lost 0 bases and J 5 bases, leaving 13 bases between the germline ends. In germline, CDR1 is MGHRA, CDR2 YSYEKL. The CDR3 is 15 amino acids. In DNA, the CDR3 is TGCGCCAGCAGCCAAGAGGGGGGTAATGGATATGGCTACACCTTC. This codes for CASSQEGGNGYGYTF.

The gene calls are TRBV19 and TRBJ2-1; 10 bases fit TRBD2. The CDR3 runs 16 residues. V lost 3 bases to trimming and J lost 4 bases; unmatched junction nucleotides: 6. Germline CDR1 and CDR2: LNHDA and SQIVND (reference sequence). CDR3 protein: CASSILLAGTYNEQFF. Written as DNA, the CDR3 is TGTGCCAGTAGTATCCTACTAGCGGGGACATACAATGAGCAGTTCTTC. The whole variable domain, filled in from reference TRBV19 and TRBJ2-1, reads DGGITQSPKYLFRKEGQNVTLSCEQNLNHDAMYWYRQDPGQGLRLIYYSQIVNDFQKGDIAEGYSVSREKKESFPLTVTSAQKNPTAFYLCASSILLAGTYNEQFFGPGTRLTVL.

V usage is TRBV6-5 and J usage is TRBJ2-7, with 7 bases fitting TRBD1. Germline CDR1 is MNHEY and CDR2 is SVGAGI. Trimming took 5 bases from V and 3 from J; bases not matched to a gene: 4. The CDR3 spans 13 residues. Written as DNA, the CDR3 is TGTGCCAGCAGTCCAGGACAGGACTACGAGCAGTACTTC. Translated, it gives CASSPGQDYEQYF.

In this sample, this clone turned up a few times. CDR3 DNA: TGTGCCAGCTCACCACTAGGTGATGGGACCGGGGAGCTGTTTTTT. This encodes CASSPLGDGTGELFF. This rearrangement joins TRBV18 to TRBJ2-2; no reliable D call. CDR3 length: 15 amino acids. CDR1 is KGHSH, CDR2 LQKENI, per germline. Between the trimmed V and J ends, which lost 1 base and 5 bases, there was a span of 11 bases.

This clone was detected once. This chain connects TRBV25-1 to TRBJ2-2; the D gene is possibly TRBD1 (5 bases). The CDR3 runs 13 residues. Germline V gene data show CDR1 as MGHDK and CDR2 as SYGVNS. V lost 7 bases and J 2 bases, leaving 8 bases between the germline ends. Here the CDR3 reads CASTDSNTGELFF. In nucleotides, the CDR3 is TGTGCCAGCACCGACAGTAACACCGGGGAGCTGTTTTTT.

V is TRBV13 and J is TRBJ2-1; tentative D call: TRBD1 (6 bases). The length of the CDR3 is 18 residues. V lost 5 bases and J lost 1, with 21 bases in between. The germline gives CDR1 PRHDT, CDR2 FYEKMQ (reference sequence). This CDR3 is CASSPRPGQASSYNEQFF. CDR3 in DNA: TGTGCCAGCAGCCCGCGCCCGGGACAAGCATCTTCCTACAATGAGCAGTTCTTC.

The chain employs TRBV5-1 and TRBJ2-5; D is perhaps TRBD2 (7 bases). CDR3 length equals 15 residues. The V and J ends lost 5 bases and 3 bases respectively, with 17 bases between them. Per the germline V gene, CDR1 is SGHRS and CDR2 is YFSETQ. The CDR3 sequence: CASSNLSGGEETQYF. DNA for the CDR3: TGCGCCAGCAGTAATTTGTCGGGGGGCGAAGAGACCCAGTACTTC. The full variable domain, its missing parts supplied by reference TRBV5-1 and TRBJ2-5, is KAGVTQTPRYLIKTRGQQVTLSCSPISGHRSVSWYQQTPGQGLQFLFEYFSETQRNKGNFPGRFSGRQFSNSRSEMNVSTLELGDSALYLCASSNLSGGEETQYFGPGTRLLVL.

V is TRBV7-8 and J is TRBJ2-5; D might be TRBD2 (6 bases). Germline CDR1 is SGHVS and CDR2 is FQNEAQ. V was pared by 1 base and J by 1 base, with 10 bases between. CDR3 length: 15 amino acids. The CDR3, as DNA: TGTGCCAGCAGCTTAGGTGGGGGACTCCAAGAGACCCAGTACTTC. Translation: CASSLGGGLQETQYF.

The chain links TRBV5-4 to TRBJ1-2; D might be TRBD1 (6 bases). V gave up 4 bases and J gave up 5 bases, with 27 bases separating them. Germline V gene lookup returns CDR1 SGHNT and CDR2 YYREEE (reference sequence). This CDR3 spans 18 amino acids. The chain's CDR3 is CASSPTPGAGGLKYGYTF. The CDR3, as DNA: TGTGCCAGCAGCCCTACCCCCGGGGCGGGGGGCCTGAAGTATGGCTACACCTTC.

The V gene is TRBV5-4, the J gene TRBJ2-1; D may match TRBD1 or TRBD2 (5 bases each). V dropped 4 bases and J dropped 4 bases, with 15 bases sitting between them. Germline lookup yields CDR1 SGHNT and CDR2 YYREEE (reference sequence). The CDR3 is 15 amino acids. CDR3 in amino acids: CASSMGQGEYNEQFF. CDR3 DNA sequence: TGTGCCAGCAGCATGGGTCAGGGAGAGTACAATGAGCAGTTCTTC. Full variable domain (outside the CDR3, taken from reference TRBV5-4 and TRBJ2-1): ETGVTQSPTHLIKTRGQQVTLRCSSQSGHNTVSWYQQALGQGPQFIFQYYREEENGRGNFPPRFSGLQFPNYSSELNVNALELDDSALYLCASSMGQGEYNEQFFGPGTRLTVL.

The chain is built from TRBV6-1 and TRBJ2-7; no clear D gene. V was pared by 6 bases and J by 0 bases, with 12 bases between. Germline V gene sequence: CDR1 MNHNS, CDR2 SASEGT. This CDR3 region has 14 residues. CDR3 DNA sequence: TGTGCCAGCAGCGGACGGATCAGCTCCTACGAGCAGTACTTC. Its translation: CASSGRISSYEQYF.

The chain couples TRBV30 to TRBJ2-7; a weak D match, TRBD2 (5 bases). The CDR3 contains 12 residues. Germline CDR1 GTSNPN, CDR2 SVGIG (reference sequence). V gave up 4 bases and J gave up 0 bases, with 7 bases separating them. The CDR3 here is CAWKGSSYEQYF. The CDR3 DNA is TGTGCCTGGAAAGGGAGCTCCTACGAGCAGTACTTC.

This chain links TRBV5-4 with TRBJ2-3; 8 bases are shared with TRBD1. The CDR3 is 16 amino acids. V lost 0 bases, J lost 5 bases, and 8 bases stayed unmatched. CDR1 SGHNT and CDR2 YYREEE come from the germline V gene (reference sequence). The CDR3 DNA reads as TGTGCCAGCAGCTTGGCATGGCAGGGGGCAAAAGATACGCAGTATTTT. Translation: CASSLAWQGAKDTQYF.

In nucleotides, the CDR3 is TGTGCCAGCCGCAGGGCGGGGCCCTACAATGAGCAGTTCTTC. Protein: CASRRAGPYNEQFF. The chain joins TRBV6-1 to TRBJ2-1; perhaps TRBD2 as D (6 bases). This CDR3 region has 14 residues. The germline gives CDR1 MNHNS, CDR2 SASEGT. Trimming cost V 8 bases and J 2 bases, with 13 bases left between them.

The rearrangement joins TRBV7-2 to TRBJ2-7; TRBD1 matches at 8 bases. The CDR3 is 17 amino acids. V dropped 5 bases and J dropped 3; count of bases not matched to a gene: 15. The V gene's germline CDR1 is SGHTA and CDR2 FQGNSA. The CDR3 DNA is TGTGCCAGCAGCCAGAAAATGGGGACAGGAAAGGGCTACGAGCAGTACTTC. It codes for CASSQKMGTGKGYEQYF.

This rearrangement joins TRBV5-4 to TRBJ2-3; no clear D. The V end lost 0 bases, the J end lost 5 bases, and 7 bases lay between the germline ends. CDR3 length equals 13 residues. Germline V gene data show CDR1 as SGHNT and CDR2 as YYREEE (reference sequence). The CDR3 nucleotides read TGTGCCAGCAGCTTGGAATCCCAAGATACGCAGTATTTT. Its translation is CASSLESQDTQYF.

The chain is built from TRBV6-5 and TRBJ1-1, with D possibly matching TRBD1 (6 bases). The germline V and J ends were trimmed by 0 bases and 5 bases, with 10 bases remaining between them. Per the germline V gene, CDR1 is MNHEY and CDR2 is SVGAGI. This CDR3 has 14 residues. This CDR3 reads CASSYSNRVTEAFF. Written as DNA, the CDR3 is TGTGCCAGCAGTTACTCGAACAGGGTTACTGAAGCTTTCTTT.

The count of this clone is one. The V and J genes are TRBV6-4 and TRBJ1-2; D is perhaps TRBD1 (5 bases). This CDR3 spans 13 amino acids. Germline V gene sequence: CDR1 MRHNA, CDR2 SNTAGT. V lost 6 bases to trimming and J lost 8 bases, with 16 bases between them. Written as DNA, the CDR3 is TGTGCCAGCAGCGGGGACGGAATATTAGGCTACACCTTC. Translated, it gives CASSGDGILGYTF.

The V call is TRBV14, the J call TRBJ1-2; TRBD1 is a possible D gene (6 bases). Trimming left V 5 bases short and J 4 bases short, with 14 bases between. Looked up from germline, CDR1 is SGHDN and CDR2 is FVKESK. This CDR3 contains 14 residues. CDR3 region: CASSAETGRYGYTF. DNA for the CDR3: TGTGCCAGCAGCGCCGAGACAGGACGCTATGGCTACACCTTC.

This sequence joins TRBV19 and TRBJ1-1, with 8 bases fitting TRBD1. J was trimmed by 8 bases and V by 10 bases; bases with no gene match: 6. The germline V gene encodes CDR1 LNHDA and CDR2 SQIVND (reference sequence). There are 11 residues in the CDR3. The CDR3 reads CATTRDREAFF. In nucleotides, the CDR3 is TGTGCCACCACCCGGGACAGGGAAGCTTTCTTT.

In this sample, this clone turned up once. The chain has TRBV27 and TRBJ1-5; 9 bases align to TRBD1. Trimming at V came to 5 bases and at J to 4 bases, leaving 12 bases not matched to a gene. The CDR3 has 17 amino acids. CDR1 and CDR2 from the germline V gene are MNHEY and SMNVEV (reference sequence). As DNA, the CDR3 is TGTGCCAGCAGTAGGGGGGGCCGGGACAGGGAAAATCAGCCCCAGCATTTT. It is translated as CASSRGGRDRENQPQHF.

The chain couples TRBV19 to TRBJ1-5; D unclear. Trimming stripped 9 bases from V and 0 bases from J, with 15 bases between. This CDR3 contains 15 residues. The germline gives CDR1 LNHDA, CDR2 SQIVND (reference sequence). CDR3 loop: CASIDPLYSNQPQHF. The CDR3 DNA sequence: TGTGCCAGCATCGACCCCCTGTATAGCAATCAGCCCCAGCATTTT. Full variable domain (remainder filled in from reference TRBV19 and TRBJ1-5): DGGITQSPKYLFRKEGQNVTLSCEQNLNHDAMYWYRQDPGQGLRLIYYSQIVNDFQKGDIAEGYSVSREKKESFPLTVTSAQKNPTAFYLCASIDPLYSNQPQHFGDGTRLSIL.